The clone carrying this TCR beta chain showed up just once. TCRdb's copy holds only in-frame clones and misses some; the assay was immunoSEQ multiplex PCR. The table shows about 1,900 clones, with roughly 90% occurring only once. The germline gives CDR1 KGHSH, CDR2 LQKENI. This CDR3 contains 15 residues. Trimming left V 5 bases short and J 3 bases short, with 13 bases between. The sample originates from a study of chemoradiotherapy in HPV16-positive cancers. This rearrangement joins TRBV18 to TRBJ1-4; D ambiguous. The receptor was isolated from a human donor with HPV-associated anogenital cancer. The sample was tumor tissue, taken from a patient who underwent chemoradiotherapy. This CDR3 reads CASSFTQQPNEKLFF. The CDR3 DNA reads TGTGCCAGCTCATTTACTCAGCAACCTAATGAAAAACTGTTTTTT.